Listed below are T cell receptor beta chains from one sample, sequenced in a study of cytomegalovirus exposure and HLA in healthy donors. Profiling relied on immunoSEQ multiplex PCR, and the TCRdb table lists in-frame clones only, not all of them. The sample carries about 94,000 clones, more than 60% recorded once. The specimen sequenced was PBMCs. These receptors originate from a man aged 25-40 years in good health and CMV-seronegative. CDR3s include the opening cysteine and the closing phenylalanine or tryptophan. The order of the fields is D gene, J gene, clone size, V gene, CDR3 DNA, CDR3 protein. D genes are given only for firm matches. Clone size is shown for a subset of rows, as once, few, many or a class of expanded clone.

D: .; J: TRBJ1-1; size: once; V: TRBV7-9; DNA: TGTGCCAGCAGCGGGGAAGACAGGAAGACTGAAGCTTTCTTT; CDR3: CASSGEDRKTEAFF
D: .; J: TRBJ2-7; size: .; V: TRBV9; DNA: TGTGCCAGCAGCGTAGGCTTTGGGGTCCAAGGACAGCCATACGAGCAGTACTTC; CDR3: CASSVGFGVQGQPYEQYF
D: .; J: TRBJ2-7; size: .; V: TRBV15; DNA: TGTGCCACCAGCCGAGCGGAGTCCTACGAGCAGTACTTC; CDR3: CATSRAESYEQYF
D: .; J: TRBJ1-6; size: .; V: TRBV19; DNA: TGTGCCAGTCGAGTGACGGGGGGTGTCCCCCTCCACTTT; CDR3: CASRVTGGVPLHF
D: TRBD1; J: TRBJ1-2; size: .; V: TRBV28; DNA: TGTGCCAGCAGTCCAGGGACAGGTTATGGCTACACCTTC; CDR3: CASSPGTGYGYTF
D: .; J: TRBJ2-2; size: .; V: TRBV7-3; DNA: TGTGCCAGCAGCACCTACAGGGCGTCCTTCCCCGGGGAGCTGTTTTTT; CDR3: CASSTYRASFPGELFF
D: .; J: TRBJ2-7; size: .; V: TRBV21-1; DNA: TGTGCCAGCAGCAAAGAGGTAAGACAGTCAAGCTACGAGCAGTACTTC; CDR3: CASSKEVRQSSYEQYF
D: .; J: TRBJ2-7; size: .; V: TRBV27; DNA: TGTGCCAGCAGTGACTACTACGAGCAGTACTTC; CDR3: CASSDYYEQYF
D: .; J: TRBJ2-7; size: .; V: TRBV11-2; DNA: TGTGCCAGCAGCTTATCTAGGGGAAACTACGAGCAGTACTTC; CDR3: CASSLSRGNYEQYF
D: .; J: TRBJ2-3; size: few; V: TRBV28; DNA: TGTGCCAGCAGTTCAAGGGTTGAGGGAGATACGCAGTATTTT; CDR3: CASSSRVEGDTQYF
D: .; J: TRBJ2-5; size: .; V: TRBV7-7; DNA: TGTGCTAGCAGCCATGGACAGGCTTTAGGAGGGGAGACCCAGTACTTC; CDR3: CASSHGQALGGETQYF
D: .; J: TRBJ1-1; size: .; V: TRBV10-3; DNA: TGTGCCATCAGTGAGTCGCAGGGTCTGAACACTGAAGCTTTCTTT; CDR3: CAISESQGLNTEAFF
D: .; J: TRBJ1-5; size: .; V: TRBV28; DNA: TGTGCCACGATCTCAGGGGATGGTCAGCCCCAGCATTTT; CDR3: CATISGDGQPQHF
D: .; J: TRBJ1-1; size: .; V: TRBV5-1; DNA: TGCGCCAGCAGCTCAACGCTCTTTACGGACACTGAAGCTTTCTTT; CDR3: CASSSTLFTDTEAFF
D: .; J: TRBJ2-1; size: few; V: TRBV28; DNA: TGTGCCAGTACCCGGCGGGGTTCCTACAATGAGCAGTTCTTC; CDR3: CASTRRGSYNEQFF